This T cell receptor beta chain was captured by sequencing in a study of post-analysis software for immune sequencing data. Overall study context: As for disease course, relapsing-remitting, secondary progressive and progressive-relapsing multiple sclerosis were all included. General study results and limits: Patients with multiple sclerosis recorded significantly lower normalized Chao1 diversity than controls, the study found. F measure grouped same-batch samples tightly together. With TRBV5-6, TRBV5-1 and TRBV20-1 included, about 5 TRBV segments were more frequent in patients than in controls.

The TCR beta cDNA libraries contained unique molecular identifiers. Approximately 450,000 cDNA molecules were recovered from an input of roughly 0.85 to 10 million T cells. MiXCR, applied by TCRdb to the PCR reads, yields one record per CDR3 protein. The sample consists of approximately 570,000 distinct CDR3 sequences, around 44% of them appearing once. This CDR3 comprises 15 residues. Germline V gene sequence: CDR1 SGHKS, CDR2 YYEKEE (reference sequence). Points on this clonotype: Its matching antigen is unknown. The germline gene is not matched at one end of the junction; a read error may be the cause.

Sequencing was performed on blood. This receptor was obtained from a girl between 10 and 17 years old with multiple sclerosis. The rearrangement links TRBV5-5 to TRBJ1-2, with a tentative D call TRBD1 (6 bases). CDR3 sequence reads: CAGSLVGGRDYGYTF. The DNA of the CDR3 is TGTGCCGGCAGCTTGGTAGGGGGGCGAGACTATGGCTACACCTTC.